This record covers a single T cell receptor beta chain. Cryopreserved PBMCs supplied approximately 2 micrograms of genomic DNA for TCR beta libraries. Using immunoSEQ multiplex PCR, the repertoire was profiled, and TCRdb retains in-frame clones only, with some absent. Altogether about 9,400 clones are present, around 60% being singletons, with the ten largest covering about 18%. The sample belongs to a study of cytotoxic CD8 clonotypes in ibrutinib-treated CLL. The V and J ends lost 5 bases and 5 bases respectively, with 15 bases between them. The V gene's germline CDR1 is SGHRS and CDR2 YFSETQ. The CDR3 has 14 residues.

This TCR was sampled from a human donor with chronic lymphocytic leukemia. The sample was PBMCs, taken before ibrutinib treatment. The chain couples TRBV5-1 to TRBJ2-3; maybe TRBD1 (5 bases). The CDR3 spells CASRLQEGLDTQYF. As DNA, the CDR3 is TGCGCCAGCAGACTACAGGAAGGTCTAGATACGCAGTATTTT.